One and the same sample provided the 19 T cell receptor beta chains below, sequenced in a study of cytomegalovirus exposure and HLA in healthy donors (dated by TCRdb to 2016 to 2017). Library preparation used the immunoSEQ multiplex PCR assay. The multiplex PCR relied on a mix of 60 forward primers for TCR Vbeta segments and 13 reverse primers for TCR Jbeta segments. The clones in this table, taken by TCRdb from immuneACCESS, are in-frame only. Not every clone is retained; where verified, under half of the shortfall comes from an unresolved V gene, and the cause of the rest is unknown. The sample profile shows about 130,000 clones; approximately 84% of them were found once. The leading ten clones occupy 4% of the sample. The sequencing input was PBMCs. Receptor source: a man younger than 35 in good health and CMV-seropositive.

For this clone: The same CDR3 also results from other DNA sequences found in this sample. V is TRBV29-1 and J is TRBJ1-5; D perhaps matches TRBD1 (5 bases). Germline V gives CDR1 SQVTM, CDR2 ANQGSEA. This CDR3 has 13 amino acids. V was pared by 6 bases and J by 5 bases, with 14 bases between. The CDR3 spells CSVGRGGDQPQHF. CDR3 sequence (DNA): TGCAGCGTCGGACGGGGGGGGGATCAGCCCCAGCATTTT. The full variable domain, completed using reference TRBV29-1 and TRBJ1-5, is SAVISQKPSRDICQRGTSLTIQCQVDSQVTMMFWYRQQPGQSLTLIATANQGSEATYESGFVIDKFPISRPNLTFSTLTVSNMSPEDSSIYLCSVGRGGDQPQHFGDGTRLSIL.

This clone has only one observation. This chain links TRBV5-1 with TRBJ2-7; D is unclear. The V and J ends lost 1 base and 1 base respectively, with 9 bases between them. The CDR3 sequence is 14 residues long. Per the germline V gene, CDR1 is SGHRS and CDR2 is YFSETQ. CDR3 DNA sequence: TGCGCCAGCAGCTTGAGTCCAGGATCCTACGAGCAGTACTTC. It translates to CASSLSPGSYEQYF. Full variable domain (remainder filled in from reference TRBV5-1 and TRBJ2-7): KAGVTQTPRYLIKTRGQQVTLSCSPISGHRSVSWYQQTPGQGLQFLFEYFSETQRNKGNFPGRFSGRQFSNSRSEMNVSTLELGDSALYLCASSLSPGSYEQYFGPGTRLTVT.

The chain employs TRBV9 and TRBJ2-6, with no clear D. V was clipped by 0 bases and J by 1 base, with 2 bases between them. Looked up from germline, CDR1 is SGDLS and CDR2 is YYNGEE. The CDR3 totals 14 residues. The CDR3 nucleotides are TGTGCCAGCAGCGTAGCATCTGGGGCCAACGTCCTGACTTTC. Encoded protein: CASSVASGANVLTF.

This chain joins TRBV30 and TRBJ1-2, with 9 bases identical to TRBD1. After removal of 4 bases from V and 7 bases from J, the junction contained 10 bases not matched to a gene. The CDR3 is 14 amino acids. Germline CDR1 GTSNPN, CDR2 SVGIG (reference sequence). In DNA form, the CDR3 reads TGTGCCTGGACCGGGACAGGGAATTATCTTGGCTACACCTTC. As protein: CAWTGTGNYLGYTF.

The chain recombines TRBV11-2 with TRBJ2-2; 15 nucleotides match TRBD2. Germline V gene lookup returns CDR1 SGHAT and CDR2 FQNNGV. The CDR3 is made up of 16 amino acids. J lost 5 bases, V lost 3 bases, and 1 base had no gene match. The CDR3 DNA sequence: TGTGCCAGCAGCTTCGGACTAGCGGGGGGGACCGGGGAGCTGTTTTTT. It encodes CASSFGLAGGTGELFF.

The V call is TRBV4-3, the J call TRBJ2-7, with TRBD1 identical over 11 bases. CDR1 LGHNA and CDR2 YSLEER come from the germline V gene. The CDR3 sequence is 18 residues long. The ends lost 0 bases at V and 6 bases at J; junction bases unmatched: 13. The CDR3 here is CASSQDRFGQGAFSEQYF. The CDR3 region has the DNA TGCGCCAGCAGCCAAGATCGTTTCGGACAGGGGGCTTTCTCCGAGCAGTACTTC.

This clone was picked up a small number of times. The chain couples TRBV5-1 to TRBJ1-4; 7 bases match TRBD1. Germline CDR1 SGHRS, CDR2 YFSETQ. The CDR3 is 14 residues long. V shed 4 bases and J 3 bases; nucleotides not matched to a gene: 3. The CDR3 DNA reads as TGCGCCAGCAGCCGGGACAGTTCTAATGAAAAACTGTTTTTT. Amino acids: CASSRDSSNEKLFF.

The chain is built from TRBV11-2 and TRBJ2-1; 9 bases line up with TRBD2. After removal of 1 base from V and 9 bases from J, the junction contained 7 bases not matched to a gene. Germline CDR1 reads SGHAT; CDR2 reads FQNNGV. The CDR3 has 15 amino acids. The CDR3 is CASSLGLAGLSEQFF. The CDR3 DNA sequence: TGTGCCAGCAGCTTAGGCCTAGCGGGACTGTCTGAGCAGTTCTTC.

The genes are TRBV9 and TRBJ1-2; a possible D gene is TRBD1 (5 bases). The length of the CDR3 is 15 residues. CDR1 and CDR2 from the germline V gene are SGDLS and YYNGEE. V was trimmed by 0 bases and J by 0 bases, leaving 9 bases between them. The DNA of the CDR3 is TGTGCCAGCAGCGTAGAGCCAGGGCCTAACTATGGCTACACCTTC. Its translation: CASSVEPGPNYGYTF.

V usage is TRBV7-2 and J usage is TRBJ1-2, with D possibly TRBD1 on 6 matching bases. Trimming pared 6 bases from V and 7 bases from J, leaving 18 bases between. The CDR3 contains 14 residues. Germline V gene data show CDR1 as SGHTA and CDR2 as FQGNSA. The CDR3 nucleotides are TGTGCCAGCAGGCAACGAGGGGGACGTGGTGGCTACACCTTC. It encodes CASRQRGGRGGYTF.

This clone appeared once. This chain connects TRBV5-1 to TRBJ2-7; TRBD1 matches at 9 bases. CDR3 size: 16 residues. CDR1 and CDR2 (germline): SGHRS, YFSETQ. V dropped 5 bases and J dropped 1; count of bases not matched to a gene: 10. CDR3 DNA sequence: TGCGCCAGCAGATATCGAGCCGGGACAGGGTCCTACGAGCAGTACTTC. This sequence encodes CASRYRAGTGSYEQYF.

The chain carries TRBV19 and TRBJ1-6, with 9 bases lining up with TRBD1. Trimming cost V 7 bases and J 8 bases; bases outside gene matches: 3. CDR1 and CDR2 from the germline V gene are LNHDA and SQIVND (reference sequence). The CDR3 spans 13 residues. The CDR3 DNA reads TGTGCCAGTAACTGGGACAGGGATTCACCCCTCCACTTT. Amino acids: CASNWDRDSPLHF.

The gene calls are TRBV10-3 and TRBJ2-7, with TRBD1 matching over 10 bases. With V trimmed by 8 bases and J by 3 bases, 13 bases remained unmatched. The length of the CDR3 is 16 residues. Germline V gives CDR1 ENHRY, CDR2 SYGVKD. The CDR3 loop is CAISPGQGTLGYEQYF. The CDR3, as DNA: TGTGCCATCTCCCCGGGACAGGGGACCTTGGGCTACGAGCAGTACTTC.

This sequence joins TRBV7-8 and TRBJ1-5; D remains ambiguous. V shed 3 bases and J shed 4 bases, with 7 bases lying between them. CDR3 size: 13 residues. Germline CDR1 reads SGHVS; CDR2 reads FQNEAQ. CDR3 in DNA: TGTGCCAGCAGCTTGGGCCGAAATCAGCCCCAGCATTTT. Amino acids: CASSLGRNQPQHF.

This rearrangement joins TRBV7-8 to TRBJ2-2; TRBD2 aligns across 13 bases. The ends lost 4 bases at V and 1 base at J; junction bases unmatched: 6. CDR1 is SGHVS, CDR2 FQNEAQ, per germline. This CDR3 contains 18 residues. CDR3 protein: CASSSGLAGDQNTGELFF. Written as DNA, the CDR3 is TGTGCCAGCAGCTCAGGACTAGCGGGGGACCAGAACACCGGGGAGCTGTTTTTT.

This chain uses TRBV29-1 with TRBJ2-1; 12 nucleotides match TRBD2. The CDR3 is 15 amino acids. V shed 3 bases and J 7 bases; nucleotides not matched to a gene: 7. CDR1 is SQVTM, CDR2 ANQGSEA, per germline. The CDR3 here is CSVEVTSGSRNEQFF. In nucleotides, the CDR3 is TGCAGCGTTGAGGTGACTAGCGGGAGTCGGAATGAGCAGTTCTTC.

The chain joins TRBV6-6 to TRBJ2-7; D gene unclear. This CDR3 is 13 amino acids long. The germline CDR1 and CDR2 sequences are MNHNY and SVGAGI (reference sequence). Trimming took 2 bases from V and 3 from J, leaving 8 bases between them. CDR3 coding DNA: TGTGCCAGCAGTTACGCTGCGGACTACGAGCAGTACTTC. This gives the protein CASSYAADYEQYF.

The gene calls are TRBV6-6 and TRBJ1-1; the match to TRBD1 covers 7 bases. The CDR3 has 16 residues. After removal of 6 bases from V and 2 bases from J, the junction contained 12 bases not matched to a gene. Germline CDR1 MNHNY, CDR2 SVGAGI (reference sequence). The CDR3 spells CASSRQGTAFNTEAFF. CDR3 DNA sequence: TGTGCCAGCAGCCGCCAAGGGACAGCATTTAACACTGAAGCTTTCTTT.

The table lists this clone with a count of one. The chain links TRBV5-6 to TRBJ2-3; TRBD1 agrees at 8 bases. The V gene's germline CDR1 is SGHDT and CDR2 YYEEEE. The J segment lost 3 bases and the V segment lost 2 bases, leaving 5 bases of the junction unmatched. The CDR3 is 15 residues long. Here the CDR3 DNA reads TGTGCCAGCAGCTTCGGACAGGGTGGGACAGATACGCAGTATTTT. As protein: CASSFGQGGTDTQYF. The variable domain in full, completed from reference TRBV5-6 and TRBJ2-3, reads DAGVTQSPTHLIKTRGQQVTLRCSPKSGHDTVSWYQQALGQGPQFIFQYYEEEERQRGNFPDRFSGHQFPNYSSELNVNALLLGDSALYLCASSFGQGGTDTQYFGPGTRLTVL.